The T cell receptor (beta chain) under discussion was sequenced for a study of identical twins. General study results and limits: Abundant beta clonotypes from cord blood bore fewer insertions; memory repertoires lacked this pattern. Low generation probability was overrepresented in out-of-frame alpha sequences shared by twins.

This clonotype was seen ten or more times. Its antigen is unknown. This CDR3 has 17 amino acids. J gave up 4 bases and V 0 bases, and 11 bases lay outside the gene matches. CDR1 SGHRS and CDR2 YFSETQ come from the germline V gene. MiXCR, applied by TCRdb to the 5' RACE reads, yields one record per CDR3 protein. Counted here are around 570,000 distinct CDR3 sequences, more than 9% occurring once; the ten biggest clones make up approximately 3%. The same sample was also studied in work on yellow fever vaccine responses in identical twins.

The TCR originated in a woman younger than 30 in good health. Sequencing input: PBMCs. The gene calls are TRBV5-1 and TRBJ2-7; 9 bases are a match to TRBD2. Written as DNA, the CDR3 is TGCGCCAGCAGCTTGGGATCAGCGGGGGGCCCAAATTACGAGCAGTACTTC. The encoded protein is CASSLGSAGGPNYEQYF.